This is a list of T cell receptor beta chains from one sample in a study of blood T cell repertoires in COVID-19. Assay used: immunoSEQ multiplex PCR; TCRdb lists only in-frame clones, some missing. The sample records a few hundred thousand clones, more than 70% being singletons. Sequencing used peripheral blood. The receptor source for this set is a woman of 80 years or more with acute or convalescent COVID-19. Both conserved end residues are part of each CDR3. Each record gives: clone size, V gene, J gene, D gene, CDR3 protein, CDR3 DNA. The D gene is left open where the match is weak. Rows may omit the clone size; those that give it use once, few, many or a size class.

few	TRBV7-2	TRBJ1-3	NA	CASSVQGIISGNTIYF	TGTGCCAGCAGCGTGCAGGGTATCATCTCTGGAAACACCATATATTTT
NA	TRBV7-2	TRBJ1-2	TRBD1	CASSQGGRLNYGYTF	TGTGCCAGCAGTCAGGGGGGCAGGCTAAACTATGGCTACACCTTC
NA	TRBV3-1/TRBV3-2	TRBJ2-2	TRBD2	CASSPRTSWNTGELFF	TGTGCCAGCAGCCCCCGGACTAGCTGGAACACCGGGGAGCTGTTTTTT
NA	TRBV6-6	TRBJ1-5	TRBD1	CASSRLQGLSNQPQHF	TGTGCCAGCAGTCGTCTACAGGGGCTTAGCAATCAGCCCCAGCATTTT
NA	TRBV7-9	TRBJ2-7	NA	CASRRGQAGLYEQYF	TGTGCCAGCAGAAGAGGACAGGCGGGATTATACGAGCAGTACTTC
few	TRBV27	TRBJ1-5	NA	CASTPVFSNQPQHF	TGTGCCAGCACCCCCGTGTTCAGCAATCAGCCCCAGCATTTT
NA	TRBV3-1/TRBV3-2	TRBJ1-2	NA	CASGESVGYGYTF	TGTGCCAGCGGGGAGAGCGTCGGCTATGGCTACACCTTC
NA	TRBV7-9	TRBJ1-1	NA	CASSPGRSTEAFF	TGTGCCAGCAGCCCCGGGAGATCCACTGAAGCTTTCTTT
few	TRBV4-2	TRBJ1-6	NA	CASSPGEGIGNSPLHF	TGTGCCAGCAGCCCGGGAGAAGGGATCGGTAATTCACCCCTCCACTTT
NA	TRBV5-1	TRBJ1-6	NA	CASSIGGVYNSPLHF	TGCGCCAGCAGCATCGGGGGGGTTTATAATTCACCCCTCCACTTT
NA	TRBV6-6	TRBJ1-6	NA	CASRRDTGNSPLHF	TGTGCCAGCAGACGAGATACGGGTAATTCACCCCTCCACTTT
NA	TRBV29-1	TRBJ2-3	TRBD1	CSVGQGASTDTQYF	TGCAGCGTTGGACAGGGGGCGAGCACAGATACGCAGTATTTT
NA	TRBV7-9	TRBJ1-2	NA	CASSLSKEPVYGYTF	TGTGCCAGCAGCTTAAGTAAAGAGCCTGTCTATGGCTACACCTTC
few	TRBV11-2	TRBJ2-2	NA	CASSLAGTGELFF	TGTGCCAGCAGCTTAGCGGGCACCGGGGAGCTGTTTTTT
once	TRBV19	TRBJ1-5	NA	CASSISSTLWPQHF	TGTGCCAGTAGTATTTCGAGCACCCTTTGGCCCCAGCATTTT
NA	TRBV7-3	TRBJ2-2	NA	CASSLGAGELFF	TGTGCCAGCAGCTTAGGGGCAGGGGAGCTGTTTTTT
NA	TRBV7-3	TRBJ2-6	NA	CASSPGSSGANVLTF	TGTGCCAGCAGCCCGGGGAGCTCTGGGGCCAACGTCCTGACTTTC
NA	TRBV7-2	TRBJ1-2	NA	CASSLTSDSPVGGYTF	TGTGCCAGCAGCTTAACGTCGGACAGCCCGGTGGGGGGCTACACCTTC
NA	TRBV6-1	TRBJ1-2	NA	CASSEGVQIINYGYTF	TGTGCCAGCAGTGAGGGAGTACAGATTATAAACTATGGCTACACCTTC
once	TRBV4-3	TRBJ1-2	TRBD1	CASSPSRGQGRYTF	TGCGCCAGCAGCCCATCACGGGGACAGGGGCGCTACACCTTC
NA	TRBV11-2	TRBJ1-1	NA	CASSLSPGKGTEAFF	TGTGCCAGCAGCTTAAGTCCAGGGAAAGGCACTGAAGCTTTCTTT
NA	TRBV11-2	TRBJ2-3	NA	CASSLDRGDTQYF	TGTGCCAGCAGCTTAGACAGGGGAGATACGCAGTATTTT
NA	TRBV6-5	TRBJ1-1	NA	CASSYSTTGNTEAFF	TGTGCCAGCAGTTACTCAACAACAGGGAACACTGAAGCTTTCTTT
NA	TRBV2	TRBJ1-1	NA	CASSEQGQQNTEAFF	TGTGCCAGCAGTGAGCAGGGACAACAGAACACTGAAGCTTTCTTT
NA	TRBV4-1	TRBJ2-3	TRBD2	CASSQDVPSGGLVDTQYF	TGCGCCAGCAGCCAAGATGTTCCTAGCGGGGGGCTGGTGGATACGCAGTATTTT
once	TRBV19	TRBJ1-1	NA	CASSIVQGQGNTEAFF	TGTGCCAGTAGTATAGTCCAGGGGCAAGGGAACACTGAAGCTTTCTTT
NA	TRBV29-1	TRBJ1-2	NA	CSVDGSDYGYTF	TGCAGCGTTGATGGGAGCGACTATGGCTACACCTTC
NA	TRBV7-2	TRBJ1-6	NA	CASSLRTESPLHF	TGTGCCAGCAGCTTAAGGACTGAGTCACCCCTCCACTTT
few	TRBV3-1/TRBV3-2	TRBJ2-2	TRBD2	CASSLTSGGGSGELFF	TGTGCCAGCAGCCTAACTAGCGGGGGAGGATCCGGGGAGCTGTTTTTT
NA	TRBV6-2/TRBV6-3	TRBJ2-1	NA	CASTPWPGLGRNEQFF	TGTGCCAGCACCCCATGGCCGGGACTCGGTCGCAATGAGCAGTTCTTC
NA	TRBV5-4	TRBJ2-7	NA	CASRIDSGAYEQYF	TGTGCCAGCAGAATCGACAGTGGGGCCTACGAGCAGTACTTC
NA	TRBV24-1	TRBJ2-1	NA	CATSDLRGGVYNEQFF	TGTGCCACCAGTGATTTGAGGGGGGGTGTCTACAATGAGCAGTTCTTC
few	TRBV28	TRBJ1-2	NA	CASSLSANYGYTF	TGTGCCAGCAGTTTGAGTGCTAACTATGGCTACACCTTC
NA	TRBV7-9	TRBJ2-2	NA	CASSPGGLRTGELFF	TGTGCCAGCAGCCCCGGTGGTTTACGGACCGGGGAGCTGTTTTTT
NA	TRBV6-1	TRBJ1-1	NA	CASSEARSADTEAFF	TGTGCCAGCAGTGAAGCGCGGTCGGCGGACACTGAAGCTTTCTTT
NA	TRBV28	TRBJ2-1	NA	CASSLLGGPYNEQFF	TGTGCCAGCAGTTTATTGGGGGGTCCCTACAATGAGCAGTTCTTC
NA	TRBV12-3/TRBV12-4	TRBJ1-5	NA	CASTAGSNQPQHF	TGTGCCAGCACCGCCGGGAGCAATCAGCCCCAGCATTTT
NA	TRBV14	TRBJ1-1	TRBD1	CASSRDRGWNEAFF	TGTGCCAGCAGCCGAGACAGGGGCTGGAATGAAGCTTTCTTT
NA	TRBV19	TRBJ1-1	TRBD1	CASTNRGLGTEAFF	TGTGCCAGTACTAACAGGGGGCTGGGCACTGAAGCTTTCTTT
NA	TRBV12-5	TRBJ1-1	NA	CASASLLNTEAFF	TGTGCTAGTGCCTCCTTATTGAACACTGAAGCTTTCTTT
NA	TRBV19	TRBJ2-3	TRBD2	CASSSRLAGLTDTQYF	TGTGCCAGTAGTTCAAGGCTAGCGGGCCTCACAGATACGCAGTATTTT
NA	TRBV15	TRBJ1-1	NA	CATSRDSGLGTEAFF	TGTGCCACCAGCAGAGATTCAGGGTTGGGCACTGAAGCTTTCTTT
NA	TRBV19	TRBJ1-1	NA	CASSIPGRGNAEAFF	TGTGCCAGTAGTATCCCGGGCCGGGGGAACGCTGAAGCTTTCTTT
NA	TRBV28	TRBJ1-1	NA	CASSLANRSPNTEAFF	TGTGCCAGCAGTTTAGCCAACAGAAGCCCGAACACTGAAGCTTTCTTT
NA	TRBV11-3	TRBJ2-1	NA	CASRAGGRSSYNEQFF	TGTGCCAGTCGAGCTGGTGGGAGGAGCTCCTACAATGAGCAGTTCTTC
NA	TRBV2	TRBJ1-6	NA	CASSGDRSFDSPLHF	TGTGCCAGCAGTGGCGACAGGAGTTTTGACTCACCCCTCCACTTT
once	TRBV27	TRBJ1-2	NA	CASRADSYNYGYTF	TGTGCCAGCAGAGCTGACAGCTATAACTATGGCTACACCTTC
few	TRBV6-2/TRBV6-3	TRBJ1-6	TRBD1	CASSPRGTGGDNSPLHF	TGTGCCAGCAGCCCTAGGGGCACAGGGGGCGATAATTCACCCCTCCACTTT
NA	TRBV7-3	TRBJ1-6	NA	CASSSRGGGSPLHF	TGTGCCAGCAGCTCTAGGGGGGGTGGCTCACCCCTCCACTTT
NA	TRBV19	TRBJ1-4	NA	CASSETANEKLFF	TGTGCCAGTAGTGAAACGGCTAATGAAAAACTGTTTTTT
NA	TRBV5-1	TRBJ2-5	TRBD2	CASRGGKTQYF	TGCGCCAGCCGGGGAGGGAAGACCCAGTACTTC
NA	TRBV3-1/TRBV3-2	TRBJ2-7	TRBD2	CASSQSSGPQYF	TGTGCCAGCAGCCAATCTAGCGGGCCGCAGTACTTC
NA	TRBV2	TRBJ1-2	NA	CASSGDRNYGYTF	TGTGCCAGCAGTGGCGACAGGAACTATGGCTACACCTTC